This TCR beta chain was observed in a study of long-term antiretroviral therapy in people with HIV (dated by TCRdb to between 2021 and 2024). Regarding the complete study: The earliest samples were collected about a decade before the 2015 WHO recommendation for immediate ART, when ART was typically delayed until CD4 counts fell. The cohort contributed under 200 cryopreserved PBMC samples from about 31 adults with confirmed HIV infection, collected serially over a mean of around 6 years (range 1-12). Whether ART initiation and durable HIV suppression were associated with changes in peripheral blood TRB repertoire composition and diversity was tested in a retrospective serial study. No cross-contamination during QIAcube processing turned up in test extractions that ran a monoclonal T-cell line alongside some 34 polyclonal samples. About a third of the roughly 30 participants with HIV were female. General findings and caveats noted by the study authors: Because pre-ART samples had limited cell numbers, profiling was done on unsorted PBMC rather than on sorted CD4+ and CD8+ T cells. A significant increase in TRB diversity was found to be associated with ART initiation, although TRB diversity was observed to remain significantly below that of transplant donor controls even after long-term ART. No data were available on ART adherence, viral resistance or therapy changes, limiting inferences about post-ART repertoire changes. HIV repertoires had narrower CDR3 length ranges than controls, and the network structure suggested an antigen-experienced repertoire that shifted only slightly toward naive after ART. The repertoire was dominated across all time points by expanded TRB clones identified before ART initiation, although this dominance was seen to fluctuate and to decrease in many PLHIV after ART. Since PBMC availability was limited, sequencing covered only the TCR beta chain, with no alpha chain pairing. The samples span the years 2004 to 2017, and the ART regimens used may be less effective than current regimens.

V and J are trimmed by 5 bases and 7 bases, and the gene matches miss 6 bases of the junction. As encoded in the germline V gene, CDR1 is SGHVS while CDR2 is FQNEAQ. There are 14 amino acids in the CDR3, from cysteine to phenylalanine inclusive. Only CDR3 DNA is held: 42 bases, read in frame from base 1. Participants were included only if at least one PBMC sample before ART initiation and at least two post-ART samples were available. All participants with HIV were treated in the United States of America. Before DNA extraction, cryopreserved samples of roughly 1-11 million PBMC were thawed and then washed. At the time of the earliest PBMC sample, participants with HIV were aged between roughly 20 and 55 years. Each participant contributed PBMC samples from 1-4 timepoints before ART initiation and 2-8 timepoints after ART initiation, with a median of 7 samples. For every participant, serial HIV viral load, CD4+ T-cell count, ART history and demographic data were obtained. Genomic DNA was extracted from unsorted PBMC with a Qiagen kit on a QIAcube, with processing performed in batches of 12 samples.

The sample holds a few counts of this clone. It has no known antigen specificity. Nothing much larger sits one base from this clone, and base qualities are not available. The immunoSEQ hsTCRB v3.0 assay was used at survey level resolution to sequence the TRB variable region. TRB sequencing targeted a depth of about 40,000-50,000 T-cell genomes per sample. TRB libraries were pooled and sequenced on an Illumina MiSeq using a v3 150-cycle kit. Regarding the original processing steps: Repertoire analysis was run in R within a reproducible Nextflow workflow that covered QC, data transformation and analysis. LymphoSeq2, an R package for exploring AIRR-Seq data, was used to implement custom analyses. A few samples that yielded fewer than 5000 total TRB sequences were excluded, so that fewer than 200 HIV repertoires were analyzed. Among the roughly 200 retained HIV repertoires, 55 to 65 were collected before ART initiation and around 130 after ART initiation. Repertoires were downsampled to 5000 TRB nucleotide sequences, with summary statistics averaged over 100 downsampling iterations. The analysis kept only TRB sequences whose CDR3 regions were at least seven amino acids long. Two measures captured diversity: a Shannon entropy-derived clonality score and the Gini coefficient. In the repertoire networks, any two of the top 5000 CDR3 amino acid sequences were connected whenever the two sequences differed by an edit distance of one. Antigen specificity groups and MHC restriction were predicted for TRB CDR3 amino acid sequences with GLIPH2. To flag known associations with CMV, EBV, HIV or tissue antigens, CDR3 amino acid sequences were compared against VDJdb and McPAS-TCR. Pre-ART, post-ART and control groups were compared with Wilcoxon signed-rank tests and Holm-Bonferroni correction. TCRdb mirrors the immuneACCESS table, restricted to in-frame sequences. Some clones are absent from its copies; in checked studies, under half trace to an unresolved V gene, and the reason for the others is unknown. Clonal size and the V and J genes are those of that table, whereas D and trimming came from the DNA. The sample yields tens of thousands of clones; about four fifths were counted once. The top ten constitute more than 3.5% of the sample.

The material was unsorted PBMCs, obtained roughly 5.9 years after starting antiretroviral therapy. Recombination connected TRBV7-8 to TRBJ1-2, with 11 bases matching TRBD1. This clonotype was obtained from a man aged 30 to 39 with HIV. The CDR3 here reads CASSGGQGGRGYTF. Read as DNA, the sequence is TGTGCCAGCAGCGGGGGACAGGGGGGACGTGGCTACACCTTC. Joined to the reference TRBV7-8 and TRBJ1-2 proteins, this CDR3 gives the full variable domain: GAGVSQSPRYKVAKRGQDVALRCDPISGHVSLFWYQQALGQGPEFLTYFQNEAQLDKSGLPSDRFFAERPEGSVSTLKIQRTQQEDSAVYLCASSGGQGGRGYTFGSGTRLTVV.